The 20 T cell receptor beta chains below were found in one sample sequenced in a study of blood T cell repertoires in COVID-19. TCRdb's table, derived via immunoSEQ multiplex PCR, lists solely in-frame clones and lacks some. The sample consists of 270,000 or so clones, roughly 85% of them appearing once. Sequencing used peripheral blood. The source of these receptors is a woman aged 25 to 39 with active or convalescent COVID-19.

The genes are TRBV7-8 and TRBJ2-1; D unresolved. Germline V gives CDR1 SGHVS, CDR2 FQNEAQ. V dropped 5 bases and J dropped 7 bases, with 15 bases sitting between them. The CDR3 sequence is 14 residues long. The CDR3 DNA is TGTGCCAGCAGCCAACTTGTCTGGGCTAATGAGCAGTTCTTC. Its protein product is CASSQLVWANEQFF.

The chain uses TRBV19 and TRBJ1-6; D call uncertain. This CDR3 has 15 residues. Germline V CDR1 and CDR2: LNHDA, SQIVND (reference sequence). Trimming removed 4 bases from V and 9 bases from J, with 16 bases in between. CDR3 in amino acids: CASSSGWVGSSPLHF. In nucleotides, the CDR3 is TGTGCCAGTAGTAGCGGATGGGTGGGTTCTTCACCCCTCCACTTT. Filled out from reference TRBV19 and TRBJ1-6, the complete variable domain reads DGGITQSPKYLFRKEGQNVTLSCEQNLNHDAMYWYRQDPGQGLRLIYYSQIVNDFQKGDIAEGYSVSREKKESFPLTVTSAQKNPTAFYLCASSSGWVGSSPLHFGNGTRLTVT.

The chain joins TRBV6-2 or TRBV6-3 to TRBJ2-4; 9 bases map to TRBD1. The CDR3 spans 15 residues. CDR1 MNHEY and CDR2 SVGEGT come from the germline V gene. Trimming at V came to 5 bases and at J to 3 bases, leaving 5 bases not matched to a gene. The CDR3 protein is CASSLTGGIKNIQYF. CDR3 bases: TGTGCCAGCAGTCTGACAGGGGGGATCAAAAACATTCAGTACTTC.

The chain carries TRBV7-9 and TRBJ2-2; 7 nucleotides agree with TRBD1. CDR3 size: 14 residues. Germline CDR1 is SEHNR and CDR2 is FQNEAQ (reference sequence). Trimming cost V 6 bases and J 1 base; bases outside gene matches: 2. In nucleotides, the CDR3 is TGTGCCAGCAGGGGGACAGAGAACACCGGGGAGCTGTTTTTT. Encoded protein: CASRGTENTGELFF.

This chain links TRBV19 with TRBJ1-5; the D is unclear. CDR3 length: 14 amino acids. CDR1 and CDR2 (germline): LNHDA, SQIVND (reference sequence). V lost 1 base and J 4 bases, leaving 8 bases between the germline ends. The CDR3 is CASSIVAGNQPQHF. The CDR3 bases are TGTGCCAGTAGTATAGTAGCGGGGAATCAGCCCCAGCATTTT.

The rearrangement links TRBV19 to TRBJ2-2, with TRBD1 identical over 7 bases. Germline V CDR1 and CDR2: LNHDA, SQIVND (reference sequence). This CDR3 is 15 amino acids long. J lost 1 base, V lost 6 bases, and 5 bases had no gene match. The CDR3 loop is CASRVGGVNTGELFF. The CDR3 DNA reads as TGTGCCAGTAGGGTAGGGGGCGTGAACACCGGGGAGCTGTTTTTT.

V usage is TRBV9 and J usage is TRBJ2-1, with D perhaps matching TRBD2 (7 bases). This CDR3 comprises 13 residues. CDR1 SGDLS and CDR2 YYNGEE come from the germline V gene. Trimming left V 5 bases short and J 6 bases short, with 12 bases between. This CDR3 is CASSRGAGNEQFF. CDR3 coding DNA: TGTGCCAGCAGTCGGGGGGCCGGCAATGAGCAGTTCTTC. The full variable domain, its missing parts supplied by reference TRBV9 and TRBJ2-1, is DSGVTQTPKHLITATGQRVTLRCSPRSGDLSVYWYQQSLDQGLQFLIQYYNGEERAKGNILERFSAQQFPDLHSELNLSSLELGDSALYFCASSRGAGNEQFFGPGTRLTVL.

The J gene is TRBJ1-1, the V gene TRBV7-2, with TRBD1 identical over 10 bases. The junction had 14 bases not matched to a gene; V was cut back by 5 bases and J by 8 bases. The CDR3 has 16 amino acids. CDR1 is SGHTA, CDR2 FQGNSA, per germline. CDR3 DNA: TGTGCCAGCAGCACCCGGGACAGGGGTCCGGTTGGGGAAGCTTTCTTT. It specifies CASSTRDRGPVGEAFF. Full variable domain (rest looked up from reference TRBV7-2 and TRBJ1-1): GAGVSQSPSNKVTEKGKDVELRCDPISGHTALYWYRQSLGQGLEFLIYFQGNSAPDKSGLPSDRFSAERTGGSVSTLTIQRTQQEDSAVYLCASSTRDRGPVGEAFFGQGTRLTVV.

This clone was observed a single time. The V call is TRBV23-1, the J call TRBJ1-5, with 9 bases aligning to TRBD1. TRBV23-1 is an ORF, and what it does is uncertain. The trim removed 2 bases at V and 2 bases at J, leaving 7 bases unmatched. The CDR3 sequence is 17 residues long. CDR3 bases: TGCGCCAGCAGTCAAAGCCCACAGGGGGCGTGCAATCAGCCCCAGCATTTT. Translating it yields CASSQSPQGACNQPQHF.

This chain links TRBV24-1 with TRBJ1-2; 8 bases fit TRBD1. The ends lost 9 bases at V and 6 bases at J; junction bases unmatched: 11. The germline V gene encodes CDR1 KGHDR and CDR2 SFDVKD. CDR3 length: 14 amino acids. The CDR3 DNA is TGTGCCACCCGCAGTTCGACAGGGGAGAATGGCTACACCTTC. It encodes CATRSSTGENGYTF.

The rearrangement uses TRBV6-6 and TRBJ1-5, with D possibly being TRBD1 (5 bases). The CDR3 is 14 residues long. Between the trimmed V and J ends, which lost 2 bases and 11 bases, there was a span of 16 bases. Germline V gene lookup returns CDR1 MNHNY and CDR2 SVGAGI (reference sequence). The CDR3 DNA is TGTGCCAGCAGTTACGAGTTCGGGTCAGGGACCCAGCATTTT. This translates into CASSYEFGSGTQHF.

The chain links TRBV2 to TRBJ2-3, with a weak D call TRBD2 (6 bases). Germline V gene data show CDR1 as SNHLY and CDR2 as FYNNEI. Trimming removed 7 bases at V and 5 bases at J, with 16 bases between. The CDR3 has 14 residues. The chain's CDR3 is CASKTRSGGDTQYF. The CDR3 nucleotides read TGTGCCAGCAAGACTAGGAGTGGGGGAGATACGCAGTATTTT.

There are a few counts of this clone. CDR3 nucleotides: TGTGCCATCAGTGTTGGACTAGCAAACAATGAGCAGTTCTTC. This encodes CAISVGLANNEQFF. This chain uses TRBV10-3 with TRBJ2-1; TRBD2 matches 8 bases. V was pared by 4 bases and J by 5 bases, with 4 bases of the junction left unmatched. From germline, CDR1 is ENHRY and CDR2 SYGVKD. This CDR3 is 14 amino acids long.

The V call is TRBV4-1, the J call TRBJ1-2; D is uncertain. The CDR3 runs 14 residues. The germline V and J ends were trimmed by 3 bases and 4 bases, with 12 bases remaining between them. Germline V lookup: CDR1 MGHRA, CDR2 YSYEKL. The chain's CDR3 is CASSQTTGVYGYTF. CDR3 sequence (DNA): TGCGCCAGCAGCCAGACGACGGGAGTCTATGGCTACACCTTC.

The chain links TRBV30 to TRBJ1-5; D ambiguous. This CDR3 region has 13 residues. Between the trimmed V and J ends, which lost 4 bases and 3 bases, there was a span of 10 bases. CDR1 is GTSNPN, CDR2 SVGIG, per germline (reference sequence). The CDR3 here is CAWTGNDNQPQHF. CDR3 sequence (DNA): TGTGCCTGGACGGGGAATGACAATCAGCCCCAGCATTTT.

Only a few counts were recorded for this clone. This rearrangement joins TRBV11-2 to TRBJ2-7; 7 bases map to TRBD1. The CDR3 runs to 16 residues. Trimming at V came to 5 bases and at J to 3 bases, leaving 13 bases not matched to a gene. Germline V gene sequence: CDR1 SGHAT, CDR2 FQNNGV. The CDR3 coding sequence is TGTGCCAGCAGCCTAACGACAGGGTCAAGGCGCTACGAGCAGTACTTC. Its protein product is CASSLTTGSRRYEQYF.

This chain connects TRBV5-4 to TRBJ1-3; D gene uncertain. The V and J ends lost 2 bases and 3 bases respectively, with 9 bases between them. The CDR3 has 14 amino acids. Germline V gene data show CDR1 as SGHNT and CDR2 as YYREEE (reference sequence). The CDR3 sequence: CASSFGGVGNTIYF. The CDR3 nucleotides read TGTGCCAGCAGCTTTGGAGGAGTTGGAAACACCATATATTTT.

This clone has only one observation. The chain couples TRBV5-1 to TRBJ2-7; 8 bases align to TRBD2. CDR1 is SGHRS, CDR2 YFSETQ, per germline. The trim removed 1 base at V and 5 bases at J, leaving 11 bases unmatched. The CDR3 covers 16 residues. CDR3 region: CASSLISGTRIHEQYF. The DNA of the CDR3 is TGCGCCAGCAGCTTGATTTCCGGGACTAGAATCCACGAGCAGTACTTC.

The chain carries TRBV28 and TRBJ1-2; 8 positions agree with TRBD1. The germline V gene encodes CDR1 MDHEN and CDR2 SYDVKM. V trimming: 5 bases; J trimming: 4 bases; junction bases outside the gene matches: 9. This CDR3 has 15 amino acids. CDR3 residues: CASSPPGQGVYGYTF. For the CDR3, the DNA is TGTGCCAGCAGTCCCCCAGGACAGGGAGTCTATGGCTACACCTTC.

Remarks on this clone: Compared with germline, one end of the junction differs, possibly owing to a read error. The J gene is TRBJ2-7, the V gene TRBV3-1 (or the pseudogene TRBV3-2); a possible D gene is TRBD2 (6 bases). The length of the CDR3 is 13 residues. Germline CDR1 reads LGHDT; CDR2 reads YNNKEL (reference sequence). The CDR3 coding sequence is TGTGCCAGCATCCAAAGGGCCGGGGGCGAGCAGTACTTC. It is translated as CASIQRAGGEQYF.